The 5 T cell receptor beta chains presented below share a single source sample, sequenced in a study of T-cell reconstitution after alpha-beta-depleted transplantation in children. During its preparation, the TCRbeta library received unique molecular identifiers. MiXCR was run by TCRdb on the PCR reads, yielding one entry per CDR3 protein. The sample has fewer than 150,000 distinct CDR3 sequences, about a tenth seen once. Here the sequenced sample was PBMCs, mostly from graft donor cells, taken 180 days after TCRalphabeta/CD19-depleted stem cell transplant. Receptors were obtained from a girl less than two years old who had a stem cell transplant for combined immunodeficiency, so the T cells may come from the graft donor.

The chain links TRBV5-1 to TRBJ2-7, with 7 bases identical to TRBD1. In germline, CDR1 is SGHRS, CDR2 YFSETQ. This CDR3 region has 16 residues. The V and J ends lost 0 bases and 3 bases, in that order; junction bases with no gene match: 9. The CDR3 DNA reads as TGCGCCAGCAGCTTGGCCAAACAGGGGTTGAGCTACGAGCAGTACTTC. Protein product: CASSLAKQGLSYEQYF. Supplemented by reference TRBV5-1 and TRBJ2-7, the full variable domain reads KAGVTQTPRYLIKTRGQQVTLSCSPISGHRSVSWYQQTPGQGLQFLFEYFSETQRNKGNFPGRFSGRQFSNSRSEMNVSTLELGDSALYLCASSLAKQGLSYEQYFGPGTRLTVT.

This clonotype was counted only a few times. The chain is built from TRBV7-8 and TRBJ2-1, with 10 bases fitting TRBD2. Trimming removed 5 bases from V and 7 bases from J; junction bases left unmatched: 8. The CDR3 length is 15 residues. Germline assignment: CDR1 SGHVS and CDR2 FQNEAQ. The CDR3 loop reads CASSQSGGAGNEQFF. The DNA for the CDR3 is TGTGCCAGCAGCCAAAGCGGGGGGGCAGGGAATGAGCAGTTCTTC.

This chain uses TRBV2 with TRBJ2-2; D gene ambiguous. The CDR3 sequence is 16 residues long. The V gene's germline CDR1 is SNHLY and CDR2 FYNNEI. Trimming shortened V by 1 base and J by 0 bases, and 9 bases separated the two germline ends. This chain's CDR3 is CASSEVRVANTGELFF. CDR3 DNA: TGTGCCAGCAGTGAAGTCCGAGTTGCGAACACCGGGGAGCTGTTTTTT.

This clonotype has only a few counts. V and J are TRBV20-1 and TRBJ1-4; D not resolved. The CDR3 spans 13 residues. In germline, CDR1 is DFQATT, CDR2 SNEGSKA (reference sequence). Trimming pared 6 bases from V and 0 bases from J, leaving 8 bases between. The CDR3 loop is CSAEEATNEKLFF. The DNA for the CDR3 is TGCAGTGCCGAGGAGGCAACTAATGAAAAACTGTTTTTT.

The CDR3 region is CASSQRTGGNSPLHF. Here the CDR3 DNA reads TGCGCCAGCAGCCAGAGGACAGGTGGGAATTCACCCCTCCACTTT. The chain uses TRBV4-3 and TRBJ1-6; 7 positions match TRBD1. The CDR3 is 15 residues long. The germline CDR1 and CDR2 sequences are LGHNA and YSLEER. J gave up 7 bases and V 3 bases, and 6 bases lay outside the gene matches.